This T cell receptor beta chain was recorded in a study of graft-versus-host responses after intestinal transplantation. Study at large: All recipients were transplanted with multivisceral, liver-intestinal, or isolated intestinal grafts. Uniformly, recipients were administered anti-thymocyte globulin induction with subsequent tacrolimus and steroids for around three years. Findings and caveats of the study: Some GvH clones appeared in ileal mucosa or blood before recipient bone marrow. High graft-versus-host to host-versus-graft T cell clonal ratios marked allografts of patients with graft-donor macrochimerism.

Worth noting for this clone: The target antigen is unknown.

TCRdb's copy holds only in-frame clones and misses some; the assay was immunoSEQ multiplex PCR. The sample shows over 100,000 clones, about 88% of them seen only once. Between the trimmed V and J ends, which lost 3 bases and 4 bases, there was a span of 18 bases. From germline, CDR1 is PRHDT and CDR2 FYEKMQ (reference sequence). The CDR3 is 16 amino acids. This chain connects TRBV13 to TRBJ1-2; a possible D gene is TRBD1 (5 bases). This receptor was identified in a human donor who received an intestinal transplant. The sample in question was unstimulated CD4+ T cells sorted from spleen or lymph node cells, obtained before intestinal transplant. CDR3 region: CASSFGGAGRPYGYTF. Written as DNA, the CDR3 is TGTGCCAGCAGCTTCGGAGGGGCGGGACGTCCCTATGGCTACACCTTC. The complete variable domain, with remaining parts taken from reference TRBV13 and TRBJ1-2, reads AAGVIQSPRHLIKEKRETATLKCYPIPRHDTVYWYQQGPGQDPQFLISFYEKMQSDKGSIPDRFSAQQFSDYHSELNMSSLELGDSALYFCASSFGGAGRPYGYTFGSGTRLTVV.